The subject of this entry is one TCR beta chain. Antigen specificity is unknown. The data stem from a study of cytomegalovirus exposure and HLA in healthy donors. Findings and caveats of the study: Productive rates of about 90% or about 30% were seen for most TCR beta V segments in an earlier analysis.

With V trimmed by 0 bases and J by 0 bases, 3 bases remained unmatched. The CDR3 has 15 residues. Germline V gives CDR1 SGHRS, CDR2 YFSETQ. Vbeta (60) and Jbeta (13) primers were used in the PCR. Some clones are missing from TCRdb's copy, which holds only in-frame ones; the method was immunoSEQ multiplex PCR. The sample carries some 130,000 clones, about 72% recorded once. The V and J genes are TRBV5-1 and TRBJ2-7; 7 nucleotides match TRBD2. The material sequenced was PBMCs. The origin of this receptor is a man aged 30 to 39 in good health and CMV-seropositive. In nucleotides, the CDR3 is TGCGCCAGCAGCTTGGCCCCGGGGGGCTCCTACGAGCAGTACTTC. Residues: CASSLAPGGSYEQYF. Full variable domain (missing parts from reference TRBV5-1 and TRBJ2-7): KAGVTQTPRYLIKTRGQQVTLSCSPISGHRSVSWYQQTPGQGLQFLFEYFSETQRNKGNFPGRFSGRQFSNSRSEMNVSTLELGDSALYLCASSLAPGGSYEQYFGPGTRLTVT.